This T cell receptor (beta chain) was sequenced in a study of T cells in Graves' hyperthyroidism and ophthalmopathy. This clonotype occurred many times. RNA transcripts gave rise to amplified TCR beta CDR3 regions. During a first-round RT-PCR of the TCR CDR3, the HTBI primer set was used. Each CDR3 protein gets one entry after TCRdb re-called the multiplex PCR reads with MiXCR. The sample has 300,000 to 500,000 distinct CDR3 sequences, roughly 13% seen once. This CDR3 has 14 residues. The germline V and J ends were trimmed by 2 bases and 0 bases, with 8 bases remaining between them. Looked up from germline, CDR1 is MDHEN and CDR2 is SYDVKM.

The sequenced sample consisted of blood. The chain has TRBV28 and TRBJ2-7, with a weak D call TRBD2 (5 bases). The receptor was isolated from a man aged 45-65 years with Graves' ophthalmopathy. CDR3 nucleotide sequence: TGTGCCAGCAGTTTAGCGGGCCGCTCCTACGAGCAGTACTTC. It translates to CASSLAGRSYEQYF. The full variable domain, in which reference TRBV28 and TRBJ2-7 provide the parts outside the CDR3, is DVKVTQSSRYLVKRTGEKVFLECVQDMDHENMFWYRQDPGLGLRLIYFSYDVKMKEKGDIPEGYSVSREKKERFSLILESASTNQTSMYLCASSLAGRSYEQYFGPGTRLTVT.